This T cell receptor (beta chain) was documented in a study of technical replicates of blood from several donors. The CDR3 spans 11 residues. The V gene end was trimmed by 10 bases and the J gene end by 5 bases; junction bases not matched to a gene: 4. Germline-derived CDR1 and CDR2 are LNHDA and SQIVND (reference sequence). TCRdb's table, derived via immunoSEQ multiplex PCR, lists solely in-frame clones and lacks some. The sample includes 13,000 to 15,000 clones, roughly 83% seen only once; the top ten take 11%. The gene calls are TRBV19 and TRBJ2-5; 7 nucleotides agree with TRBD2. The sequence came from a human donor in good health. The sequenced sample was PBMCs. Written as DNA, the CDR3 is TGTGCCACCAGGGAGGGTGAGACCCAGTACTTC. This gives the protein CATREGETQYF.